The T cell receptor beta chain described here comes from a study of human T cells and chemical hapten exposure. Study in general: Patients got weekly scalp diphenylcyclopropenone doses over the roughly 22-week study.

The time point is: pre-sensitization, week 0. Documented treatment: therapeutic diphenylcyclopropenone sensitization with weekly scalp DPC. The study enrolled 18 to 70-year-old alopecia patients suitable for DPC. Study-wide results and limits: Versus controls, significantly more large CDR3 similarity clusters arose from expanded TCRs.

The sample holds a few counts of this clonotype. Antigen unknown. Library preparation tagged each individual cDNA molecule with a unique molecular identifier. TCRdb redid the calling of the RACE reads with MiXCR, one entry per CDR3 protein. The sample yields under 300,000 distinct CDR3 sequences, 7.5% to 8% seen once. V was shortened by 3 bases and J by 4 bases, with 7 bases between the two germline ends. CDR1 is DFQATT and CDR2 is SNEGSKA in the germline V gene (reference sequence). CDR3 size: 13 residues. The TCR originated in a man aged 18 to 29 with alopecia areata. Some clones in this sample may be carry-over from other donors' samples. The rearrangement links TRBV20-1 to TRBJ2-6; D is unresolved. Sequenced material: whole blood, taken in connection with sensitization to the hapten diphenylcyclopropenone (DPC). The CDR3 region has the DNA TGCAGTGCTAGCCTCCCCGGGGCCAACGTCCTGACTTTC. Translated, it gives CSASLPGANVLTF.